This is a list of T cell receptor beta chains from one sample in a study of T-cell reconstitution after alpha-beta-depleted transplantation in children. TCRdb used MiXCR to reprocess the PCR reads, holding one entry per CDR3 protein. The sample lists hundreds of thousands of distinct CDR3 sequences; approximately 13% were seen once. The source material was PBMCs, mostly from graft donor cells, sampled 360 days after TCRalphabeta/CD19-depleted stem cell transplant. The receptors shown here come from a male patient between 5 and 17 years old who had a stem cell transplant for acute myeloid leukemia, so the T cells may come from the graft donor. Each CDR3 is given with its conserved first and last residue. D genes are given only for firm matches. A row's size may be missing; if present it is once, few, many or a size class.

d_gene	abundance	v_gene	j_gene	CDR3aa	CDR3nt
TRBD2	.	TRBV18	TRBJ2-1	CASSTTGTSGSSYNEQFF	TGTGCCAGCTCAACCACAGGGACTAGCGGGAGCTCCTACAATGAGCAGTTCTTC
.	.	TRBV12-3/TRBV12-4	TRBJ2-1	CASRYGQINEQFF	TGTGCCAGCAGATATGGACAGATCAATGAGCAGTTCTTC
.	.	TRBV20-1	TRBJ2-1	CSARDARGYNEQFF	TGCAGTGCTAGAGACGCCAGGGGATACAATGAGCAGTTCTTC
.	.	TRBV5-5	TRBJ2-7	CASSLQDGATKQYF	TGTGCCAGCAGCTTACAGGACGGAGCTACGAAGCAGTACTTC
TRBD2	few	TRBV20-1	TRBJ2-1	CSTRLAGTYNEQFF	TGCAGTACCCGGCTAGCGGGAACCTACAATGAGCAGTTCTTC
.	few	TRBV30	TRBJ2-1	CAWTRGNEQFF	TGTGCCTGGACTAGGGGGAATGAGCAGTTCTTC
.	many	TRBV13	TRBJ2-7	CASSLGNDEQYF	TGTGCCAGCAGCTTGGGAAACGACGAGCAGTACTTC
TRBD2	.	TRBV28	TRBJ2-1	CASSPHTSGGNNEQFF	TGTGCCAGCAGTCCACACACTAGCGGGGGGAACAATGAGCAGTTCTTC
.	.	TRBV20-1	TRBJ2-1	CSALAYNEQFF	TGCAGTGCTCTTGCCTACAATGAGCAGTTCTTC
.	many	TRBV4-3	TRBJ2-5	CASSQDRGGWQETQYF	TGCGCCAGCAGCCAAGATCGAGGGGGTTGGCAAGAGACCCAGTACTTC
TRBD2	.	TRBV15	TRBJ2-1	CATSTDALLAGGSYNEQFF	TGTGCCACCAGCACCGATGCCTTACTAGCGGGAGGGTCCTACAATGAGCAGTTCTTC
TRBD1	.	TRBV5-1	TRBJ2-5	CASSPTGGSGKTQYF	TGCGCCAGCAGCCCGACAGGGGGCAGCGGGAAGACCCAGTACTTC
TRBD2	few	TRBV20-1	TRBJ2-1	CSARASGRLSYNEQFF	TGCAGTGCTAGAGCTAGCGGGAGGCTCTCCTACAATGAGCAGTTCTTC
TRBD2	.	TRBV4-2	TRBJ2-2	CASSQGEAGGTGELFF	TGTGCCAGCAGCCAAGGTGAAGCGGGAGGTACCGGGGAGCTGTTTTTT
.	.	TRBV20-1	TRBJ2-7	CSARASSSYEQYF	TGCAGTGCTAGAGCCTCTAGCTCCTACGAGCAGTACTTC
.	.	TRBV28	TRBJ2-1	CASSLPLVEGEQFF	TGTGCCAGCAGTTTACCTCTTGTTGAGGGTGAGCAGTTCTTC
.	many	TRBV14	TRBJ2-7	CASSHSLGYRVRYEQYF	TGTGCCAGCAGCCACTCCCTGGGGTACAGGGTTCGCTACGAGCAGTACTTC
.	.	TRBV6-1	TRBJ2-1	CASSLRVYPGEQFF	TGTGCCAGCAGCCTTAGAGTTTACCCGGGTGAGCAGTTCTTC
.	few	TRBV15	TRBJ1-3	CATKRIPAGNTIYF	TGTGCCACCAAGCGAATACCGGCTGGAAACACCATATATTTT
TRBD1	.	TRBV7-2	TRBJ2-7	CASSLDRDRAAYEQYF	TGTGCCAGCAGCTTAGATCGTGACAGGGCTGCCTACGAGCAGTACTTC
.	few	TRBV12-3/TRBV12-4	TRBJ2-7	CASSLTPAGLPAEQYF	TGTGCCAGCAGTTTAACCCCCGCTGGTCTCCCAGCGGAGCAGTACTTC
TRBD2	.	TRBV3-1	TRBJ2-1	CASSPLPGLVEFF	TGTGCCAGCAGCCCTCTACCGGGACTAGTGGAATTCTTC
.	few	TRBV7-2	TRBJ1-2	CASSLEGGQSYGYTF	TGTGCCAGCAGCTTAGAAGGAGGGCAGAGTTATGGCTACACCTTC
.	few	TRBV20-1	TRBJ2-7	CSALIPTWYYEQYF	TGCAGTGCTCTTATTCCGACCTGGTACTACGAGCAGTACTTC
TRBD1	few	TRBV7-3	TRBJ2-3	CASSLNRGPSSTDTQYF	TGTGCCAGCAGCTTAAACAGGGGGCCCTCTAGCACAGATACGCAGTATTTT
.	many	TRBV28	TRBJ2-5	CASSRGAGGLETQYF	TGTGCCAGCAGCCGTGGCGCTGGGGGGTTAGAGACCCAGTACTTC
.	few	TRBV11-2	TRBJ2-6	CASSLVRGLDGANVLTF	TGTGCCAGCAGCTTAGTAAGGGGACTGGATGGGGCCAACGTCCTGACTTTC
TRBD2	many	TRBV7-3	TRBJ2-2	CASSRGLAGSGELFF	TGTGCCAGCAGCCGTGGACTAGCGGGTTCCGGGGAGCTGTTTTTT
TRBD2	.	TRBV12-3/TRBV12-4	TRBJ2-5	CASSLLASGPQETQYF	TGTGCCAGCAGTTTACTGGCTAGCGGGCCCCAAGAGACCCAGTACTTC
.	many	TRBV29-1	TRBJ2-6	CSVAGTQGANVLTF	TGCAGCGTTGCCGGGACCCAGGGGGCCAACGTCCTGACTTTC
TRBD2	few	TRBV28	TRBJ2-5	CASSTLGTTYQETQYF	TGTGCCAGCAGTACACTCGGGACTACGTACCAAGAGACCCAGTACTTC
TRBD2	.	TRBV5-1	TRBJ2-7	CASSLGLAGGHSGEQYF	TGCGCCAGCAGCTTAGGACTAGCGGGAGGACATTCCGGGGAGCAGTACTTC
TRBD2	few	TRBV7-8	TRBJ2-3	CASSAVAGGSTDTQYF	TGTGCCAGCAGCGCCGTAGCGGGAGGTTCCACAGATACGCAGTATTTT
.	few	TRBV4-3	TRBJ2-6	CASSHSQGPEDSGANVLTF	TGCGCCAGCAGCCATTCCCAGGGGCCGGAGGACTCTGGGGCCAACGTCCTGACTTTC
.	.	TRBV20-1	TRBJ1-2	CSATSGRRANYGYTF	TGCAGTGCTACATCTGGGAGAAGAGCTAACTATGGCTACACCTTC
.	few	TRBV7-9	TRBJ2-5	CASTLDPLTYQETQYF	TGTGCCAGCACCCTGGACCCGCTCACGTACCAAGAGACCCAGTACTTC
.	few	TRBV12-3/TRBV12-4	TRBJ1-2	CASSRPGLGRYYGYTF	TGTGCCAGCAGTCGACCGGGACTGGGCCGCTACTATGGCTACACCTTC
.	.	TRBV28	TRBJ2-4	CASSRHGGLAKNIQYF	TGTGCCAGCAGTAGGCACGGGGGCCTAGCCAAAAACATTCAGTACTTC
TRBD2	many	TRBV4-2	TRBJ2-1	CASSQVSSGRAPYNEQFF	TGTGCCAGCAGCCAAGTGTCTAGCGGGCGCGCACCTTACAATGAGCAGTTCTTC
.	.	TRBV20-1	TRBJ1-5	CSAREEGNSNQPQHF	TGCAGTGCTAGAGAAGAGGGAAATAGCAATCAGCCCCAGCATTTT
TRBD1	.	TRBV20-1	TRBJ1-2	CSALGQTNYGYTF	TGCAGTGCCCTGGGACAGACTAACTATGGCTACACCTTC
.	many	TRBV10-3	TRBJ2-7	CAISEPGQNLYEQYF	TGTGCCATCAGTGAGCCCGGACAGAATCTCTACGAGCAGTACTTC
.	.	TRBV28	TRBJ1-1	CASREGMNTEAFF	TGTGCCAGCAGGGAGGGAATGAACACTGAAGCTTTCTTT
.	many	TRBV19	TRBJ2-3	CASTALGTSTDTQYF	TGTGCCAGTACCGCTCTTGGGACTAGCACAGATACGCAGTATTTT
TRBD1	many	TRBV12-3/TRBV12-4	TRBJ2-3	CASSFVVGQGFSYTQYF	TGTGCCAGCAGTTTTGTCGTGGGACAGGGGTTTTCATATACGCAGTATTTT
TRBD2	.	TRBV20-1	TRBJ2-7	CSATPSPGLAGYYEQYF	TGCAGTGCTACCCCTTCGCCGGGACTAGCGGGATACTACGAGCAGTACTTC
TRBD2	many	TRBV18	TRBJ2-7	CASSPTSGTYEQYF	TGTGCCAGCTCACCGACTAGCGGGACCTACGAGCAGTACTTC
TRBD2	.	TRBV20-1	TRBJ2-1	CSAGGFSGRRYNEQFF	TGCAGTGCTGGGGGCTTTAGCGGGAGAAGGTACAATGAGCAGTTCTTC
TRBD1	.	TRBV4-2	TRBJ2-3	CASSPSRDRIVDTQYF	TGTGCCAGCAGCCCCTCCCGGGACAGGATAGTGGATACGCAGTATTTT
.	few	TRBV20-1	TRBJ2-3	CSASPPSGTDTQYF	TGCAGTGCTAGCCCCCCTAGCGGCACAGATACGCAGTATTTT
TRBD1	.	TRBV5-1	TRBJ2-4	CASSLVGDRAAKNIQYF	TGCGCCAGCAGCTTGGTTGGGGACAGGGCCGCCAAAAACATTCAGTACTTC
.	.	TRBV29-1	TRBJ2-2	CSVGGTGELFF	TGCAGCGTTGGGGGGACCGGGGAGCTGTTTTTT
TRBD1	many	TRBV12-3/TRBV12-4	TRBJ2-1	CASRRDRGYNEQFF	TGTGCCAGCAGGCGGGACAGGGGGTACAATGAGCAGTTCTTC
.	many	TRBV10-1	TRBJ2-3	CASSESSPSTDTQYF	TGCGCCAGCAGTGAGTCATCCCCGAGCACAGATACGCAGTATTTT